A selection of T cell receptor beta chains follows, all from one sample in a study of tumor and adjacent non-tumor tissue in lung cancer. TCRdb reanalysed the multiplex PCR reads using MiXCR and keeps one entry per CDR3 protein. The sample includes over 130,000 distinct CDR3 sequences, around 66% seen only once; the top ten take about 18%. What was sequenced was lung tumor tissue. The receptors here all came from a man aged 60 to 69 with small cell lung cancer. CDR3s include the opening cysteine and the closing phenylalanine or tryptophan. D genes are given only for firm matches. Not every row has a clone size; where given, it reads once, few, many or a size class.

j_gene | abundance | v_gene | d_gene | CDR3nt | CDR3aa
TRBJ1-1 | many | TRBV11-3 | - | TGTGCCAGCAGCTTGGCGTCTGAAGCTTTCTTT | CASSLASEAFF
TRBJ2-1 | many | TRBV5-1 | TRBD2 | TGCGCCAGCAGCTTGGGACTAGCAAGCGGGGGTGAGCAGTTCTTC | CASSLGLASGGEQFF
TRBJ1-5 | - | TRBV28 | TRBD1 | TGTGCCAGCAGTTTCGAGGGGGCTAATCAGCCCCAGCATTTT | CASSFEGANQPQHF
TRBJ2-5 | - | TRBV12-5 | - | TGTTCTAATGGTTTAACAACAGCGGACCAGTACTTC | CSNGLTTADQYF
TRBJ2-3 | - | TRBV11-2 | TRBD2 | TGTGCCAGATGCTTATCTCTAGCGGGAGCAGATACGCAGTATTTT | CARCLSLAGADTQYF
TRBJ2-1 | few | TRBV7-2 | TRBD2 | TGTGCCAGCAGCTTAAGTAGGCTAGCGGGAGTACTAGAGCAGTTCTTC | CASSLSRLAGVLEQFF
TRBJ1-2 | - | TRBV29-1 | TRBD1 | TGCAGCGTTCTTCAGGGGGACTTTGGCTACACCTTC | CSVLQGDFGYTF
TRBJ2-3 | - | TRBV5-5 | TRBD2 | TGTGCCAGCAGCTTAATTGGTGGGGGAGGGAGCATAGATACGCAGTATTTT | CASSLIGGGGSIDTQYF
TRBJ1-2 | - | TRBV6-5 | TRBD1 | TGTGCCAGCAGTTCCTCGGGGACAGCCTACTATGGCTACACCTTC | CASSSSGTAYYGYTF
TRBJ2-6 | - | TRBV20-1 | TRBD2 | TGCATTGCTACCGAGCGGGGGATGCCCTCTGTGGCCAACGTCCTGACTTTC | CIATERGMPSVANVLTF
TRBJ2-1 | few | TRBV11-3 | TRBD2 | TGTGCCAGCAGTTCGGGACTAGTGGGTGGGCCCTACAATGAGCAGTTCTTC | CASSSGLVGGPYNEQFF
TRBJ2-7 | - | TRBV7-9 | TRBD2 | TGTGCCATCAGCTCGTTGGCGGGAGGGCTGTACGAGCAGTACTTC | CAISSLAGGLYEQYF
TRBJ2-1 | few | TRBV6-1 | TRBD2 | TGTGCCAGCAGACCCGGGACTAGCGGGAGCACTGAGCACTTATTC | CASRPGTSGSTEHLF
TRBJ2-4 | - | TRBV12-3/TRBV12-4 | TRBD2 | TGTGCCAGCAATCTATGGGACTCAGGACTAGCGGGAGAGGGAACCAAAAACATTCAGTACTTC | CASNLWDSGLAGEGTKNIQYF
TRBJ2-7 | - | TRBV11-2 | - | TGTGCCAGCAACACAATACGGCGGGGCCAGCAGTACTTC | CASNTIRRGQQYF
TRBJ2-7 | - | TRBV6-5 | TRBD2 | TGTGCCAGCAGCCACCGCCGACAGAGTCGGGCGGGAGGACGGGACGACGAGCAGTACTTC | CASSHRRQSRAGGRDDEQYF
TRBJ2-1 | many | TRBV12-3/TRBV12-4 | TRBD1 | TGTGCCAGCAGTAACTCGAGACAGGGGGTCTATGAGCAGTTCTTC | CASSNSRQGVYEQFF
TRBJ2-3 | - | TRBV5-4 | - | TGTGCCAGCAGAACGCAACGGGGAGACACAGATACGCAGTATTTT | CASRTQRGDTDTQYF
TRBJ1-5 | - | TRBV28 | - | TGTGCCAGCAGTCCCCTGGCGGAGCCCCAGCATTTT | CASSPLAEPQHF
TRBJ2-3 | - | TRBV20-1 | TRBD1 | TGCACTGCTAGAGGACAGGGCACAGATAAGCAGTATTTT | CTARGQGTDKQYF
TRBJ1-5 | few | TRBV28 | - | TGTGCCAGCGAGGGAATAGTGAGCAATCAGCCCCAGCATTTT | CASEGIVSNQPQHF
TRBJ2-3 | - | TRBV11-1 | TRBD1 | TGTGCCTTCAGCTTAGGGCAGGGGGCAGATACACAGTATTTT | CAFSLGQGADTQYF
TRBJ1-2 | - | TRBV5-1 | - | TGCACCAGCAGCCCTATTGGACAATCCTATGGCTACGCATTC | CTSSPIGQSYGYAF
TRBJ2-3 | many | TRBV20-1 | TRBD2 | TGCAGTGCCAGAGCGGGAGGGAACACAGATACGCAGTATTTT | CSARAGGNTDTQYF
TRBJ1-2 | - | TRBV29-1 | - | TGCAGCGTGAGCGGACGGGGTGGGTCATATGGCTACACCTTC | CSVSGRGGSYGYTF
TRBJ2-1 | - | TRBV11-3 | - | TGTGCCAGCAGCTTGGAGACTGGCAGCAATGAGCAGTTCTTC | CASSLETGSNEQFF
TRBJ2-1 | - | TRBV11-3 | - | TGTGTCGGCAGCTTACGGTCTCTCAATGAGCAGTTCTTC | CVGSLRSLNEQFF
TRBJ2-3 | few | TRBV28 | TRBD2 | TGTGCCAGCAGTTACCGGAGACTAGCGGGAAGCACAGATACGCAGTATTTT | CASSYRRLAGSTDTQYF
TRBJ2-3 | - | TRBV28 | - | TGTGCCAGCAGTTTTATTTCGCCGAGACTGGTGTATTTT | CASSFISPRLVYF
TRBJ1-5 | few | TRBV6-1 | - | TGTGCCAGCAGTGAAGTTAAACTTCAGCCCCAGCATTTT | CASSEVKLQPQHF
TRBJ2-2 | medium-sized | TRBV12-3/TRBV12-4 | - | TGTGCCAGCAGCTCAGGGGGGCCCGGGGAGCTGTTTTTT | CASSSGGPGELFF
TRBJ1-2 | - | TRBV20-1 | TRBD1 | TGCAGTGCTAAACAGGGGGCTGGGTATGGTTGCACCTTC | CSAKQGAGYGCTF
TRBJ2-3 | few | TRBV6-5 | - | TGTGTCAGCAGCCGAAGGGAAAACACAGATACGCAATATTTT | CVSSRRENTDTQYF
TRBJ2-1 | - | TRBV11-2 | - | TGTGCCAGCATGAGGGACGAGGGTGAGCAGTTCTTC | CASMRDEGEQFF
TRBJ1-1 | - | TRBV5-5 | - | TGTGCCATCGCTATGAACACTGAAGCTTTCTTT | CAIAMNTEAFF
TRBJ1-5 | - | TRBV5-6 | - | TGTGCCAGCAGCCCCGGGTACAATCAGCTCCAGCATTTT | CASSPGYNQLQHF
TRBJ1-6 | - | TRBV20-1 | TRBD1 | TGCAGTGCCGTTGACAGGGGTGGTTCACCCCTCCACTTT | CSAVDRGGSPLHF
TRBJ2-2 | many | TRBV11-2 | TRBD2 | TGTGCCAGCAGCTCAGTGACGGGGGGGATCGGGGAGCTGTTTTTT | CASSSVTGGIGELFF
TRBJ2-1 | - | TRBV6-1 | - | TGTGCCATCAGCCATATCGGGGCGCGGTACAATGAGCAGTTCTTC | CAISHIGARYNEQFF
TRBJ2-2 | many | TRBV29-1 | - | TGCAGCGCCGGGGGAAGGACCGGGGAGCTGTTTTTT | CSAGGRTGELFF